This T cell receptor (beta chain) came from a study of stem cell transplantation in POMP-related autoinflammatory disease (dated by TCRdb to the early 2020s). Describing the broader study: It was hypothesized that MHC class I-dependent CD8+ T-cell differentiation and positive selection are impaired by defective thymoproteasomes, resulting in skewing of the TRB repertoire. Before transplant, CD4+ naive T-cell skewing, low CD8+ T-cell proportions, and reduced T-cell cytokine secretion were observed in patients. The effect of POMP deficiency on T-cell receptor beta repertoire diversity and CDR3 characteristics was assessed by high-throughput TRB sequencing. Results the study describes overall, beyond this receptor: In PRAID patients, the trend toward lower diversity and increased clonality reached statistical significance only for regulatory T cells. The number of unique TRB V-J gene pairings was restricted in PRAID patients. A trend toward lower TRB diversity and higher clonality was observed in PRAID patients across all analyzed T-cell subsets.

The library was prepared using the immunoSEQ multiplex PCR assay. As for the authors' bioinformatics: Shannon entropy, which accounts for clonal size distribution, was used to quantify repertoire diversity. The Gini-Simpson index (Simpson_1-D) served as the measure of how unequally clonotypes were distributed. Sourced from immuneACCESS, this table was stored by TCRdb with only in-frame sequences that have V and J called. A share of the clones is absent; for the studies checked, an unresolved V gene accounts for under half, and the remainder has no known explanation. For V, J and clone size, that table is used; D and trimming come from the DNA. The sample table contains tens of thousands of clones; only one count was recorded for approximately 78% of them. The top ten clonotypes cover around 2.5% of the sample. Concerning this clone itself: Its antigen is not yet known. No base qualities exist here, and no much larger clone lies one base off it.

Deletion took 3 bases off V and 0 bases off J, with a span of 12 bases between the germline ends. The CDR3 covers 15 residues, taking in both the cysteine and the phenylalanine. Only the CDR3 region is kept as DNA, spanning 45 bases read in frame from base 1. Per the germline V gene, LGHNA is the CDR1 and YNFKEQ is the CDR2. The label giving this sample's time point can be read as: before hematopoietic stem cell transplant. PRAID was marked by prominent immunodeficiency together with autoinflammation. Prior to TRB sequencing, T-cell subsets (conventional T cells, CD8+ T cells, regulatory T cells, T follicular helper cells) were sorted.

This chain joins TRBV4-2 to TRBJ2-7, with TRBD1 as a weak D call on 5 bases. This receptor was obtained from a human donor with POMP-related autoinflammation and immune dysregulation (PRAID). The input for sequencing was CD4+ T cells from PBMCs, taken before stem cell transplantation. DNA sequence: TGTGCCAGCAGCCATGACAGTGAGAGCTCCTACGAGCAGTACTTC. This codes for CASSHDSESSYEQYF.